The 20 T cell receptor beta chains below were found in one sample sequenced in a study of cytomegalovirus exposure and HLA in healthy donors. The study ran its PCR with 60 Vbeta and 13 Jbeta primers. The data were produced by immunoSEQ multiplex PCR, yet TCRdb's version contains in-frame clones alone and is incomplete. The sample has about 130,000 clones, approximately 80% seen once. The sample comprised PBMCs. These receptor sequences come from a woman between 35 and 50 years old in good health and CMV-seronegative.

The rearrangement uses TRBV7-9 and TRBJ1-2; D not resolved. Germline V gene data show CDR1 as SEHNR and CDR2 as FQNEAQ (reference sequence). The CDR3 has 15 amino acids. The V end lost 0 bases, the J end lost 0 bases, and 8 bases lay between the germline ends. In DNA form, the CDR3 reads TGTGCCAGCAGCTTAGCTTCGCTAGCTAACTATGGCTACACCTTC. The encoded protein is CASSLASLANYGYTF.

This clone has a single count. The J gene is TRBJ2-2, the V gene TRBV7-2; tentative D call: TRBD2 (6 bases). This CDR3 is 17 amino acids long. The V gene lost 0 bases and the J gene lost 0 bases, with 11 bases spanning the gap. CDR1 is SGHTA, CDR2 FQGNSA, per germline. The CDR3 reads CASSLAGGASNTGELFF. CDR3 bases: TGTGCCAGCAGCTTAGCGGGCGGGGCCTCGAACACCGGGGAGCTGTTTTTT.

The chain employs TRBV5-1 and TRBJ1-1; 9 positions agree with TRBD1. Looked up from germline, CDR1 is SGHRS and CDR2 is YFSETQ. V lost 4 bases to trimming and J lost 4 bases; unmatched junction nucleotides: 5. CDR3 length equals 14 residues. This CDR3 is CASSMRQGGTEAFF. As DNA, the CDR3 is TGCGCCAGCAGCATGCGACAGGGGGGCACTGAAGCTTTCTTT.

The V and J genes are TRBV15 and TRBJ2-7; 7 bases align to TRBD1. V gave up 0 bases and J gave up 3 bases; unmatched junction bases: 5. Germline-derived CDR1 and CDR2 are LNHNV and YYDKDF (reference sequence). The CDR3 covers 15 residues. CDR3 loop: CATSRDLGQNYEQYF. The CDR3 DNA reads TGTGCCACCAGCAGAGATCTGGGACAGAACTACGAGCAGTACTTC.

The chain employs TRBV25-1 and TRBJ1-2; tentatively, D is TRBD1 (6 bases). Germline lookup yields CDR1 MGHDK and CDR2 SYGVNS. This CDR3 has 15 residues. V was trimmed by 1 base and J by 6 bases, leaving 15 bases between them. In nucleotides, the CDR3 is TGTGCCAGCAGTGAATTAGGGGGTTTAGGGCATGGCTACACCTTC. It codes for CASSELGGLGHGYTF.

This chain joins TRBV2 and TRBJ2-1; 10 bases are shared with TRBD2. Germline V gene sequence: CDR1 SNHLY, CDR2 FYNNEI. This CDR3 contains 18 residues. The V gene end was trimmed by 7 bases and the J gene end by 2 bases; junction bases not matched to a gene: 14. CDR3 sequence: CASTWTSGGLVTYNEQFF. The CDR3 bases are TGTGCCAGCACCTGGACTAGCGGTGGTCTTGTAACCTACAATGAGCAGTTCTTC.

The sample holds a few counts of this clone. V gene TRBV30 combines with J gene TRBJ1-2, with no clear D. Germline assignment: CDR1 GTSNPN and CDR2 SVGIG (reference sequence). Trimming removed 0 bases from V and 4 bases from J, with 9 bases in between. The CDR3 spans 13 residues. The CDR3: CAWSVRQAYGYTF. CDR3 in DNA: TGTGCCTGGAGTGTAAGGCAGGCCTATGGCTACACCTTC.

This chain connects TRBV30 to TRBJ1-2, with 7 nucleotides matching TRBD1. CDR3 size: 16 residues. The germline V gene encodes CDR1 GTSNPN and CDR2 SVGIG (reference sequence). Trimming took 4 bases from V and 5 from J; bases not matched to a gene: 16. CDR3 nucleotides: TGTGCCTGGATGGGGGGACAGACTCCCTTATCATATGGCTACACCTTC. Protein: CAWMGGQTPLSYGYTF.

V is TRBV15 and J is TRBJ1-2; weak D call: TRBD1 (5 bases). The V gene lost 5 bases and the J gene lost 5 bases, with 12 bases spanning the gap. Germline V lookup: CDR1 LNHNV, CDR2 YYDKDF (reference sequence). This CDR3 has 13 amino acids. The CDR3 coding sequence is TGTGCCACCAGCGGGACTCAGGGTTATGGCTACACCTTC. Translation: CATSGTQGYGYTF.

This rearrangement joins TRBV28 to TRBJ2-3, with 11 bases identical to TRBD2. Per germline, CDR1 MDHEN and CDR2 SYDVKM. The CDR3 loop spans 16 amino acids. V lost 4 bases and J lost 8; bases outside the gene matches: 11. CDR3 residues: CASSSAYSGGAGTQYF. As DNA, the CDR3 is TGTGCCAGCAGTTCCGCCTATAGCGGGGGGGCGGGTACGCAGTATTTT.

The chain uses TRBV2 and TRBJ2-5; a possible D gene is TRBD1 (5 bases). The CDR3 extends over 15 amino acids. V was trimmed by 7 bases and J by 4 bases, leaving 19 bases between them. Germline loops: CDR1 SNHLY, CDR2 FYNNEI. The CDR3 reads CASTTDFGARETQYF. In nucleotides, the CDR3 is TGTGCCAGCACAACCGACTTTGGGGCCCGAGAGACCCAGTACTTC.

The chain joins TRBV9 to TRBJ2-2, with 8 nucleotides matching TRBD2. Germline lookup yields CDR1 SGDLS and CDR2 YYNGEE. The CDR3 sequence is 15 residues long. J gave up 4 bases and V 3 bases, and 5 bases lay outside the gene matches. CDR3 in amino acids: CASSAGRASTGELFF. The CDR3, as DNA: TGTGCCAGCAGCGCCGGGAGGGCTAGCACCGGGGAGCTGTTTTTT.

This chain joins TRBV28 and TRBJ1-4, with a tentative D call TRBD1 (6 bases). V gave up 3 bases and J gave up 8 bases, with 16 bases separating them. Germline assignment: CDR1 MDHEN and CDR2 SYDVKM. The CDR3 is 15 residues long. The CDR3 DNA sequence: TGTGCCAGCAGTTTGCGACAGGCAATAGACGAAAAACTGTTTTTT. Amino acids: CASSLRQAIDEKLFF.

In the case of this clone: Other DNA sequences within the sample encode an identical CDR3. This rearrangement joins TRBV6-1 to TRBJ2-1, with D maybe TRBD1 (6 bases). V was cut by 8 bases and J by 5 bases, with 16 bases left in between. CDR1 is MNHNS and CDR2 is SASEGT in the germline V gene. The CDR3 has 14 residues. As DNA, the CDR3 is TGTGCCAGCTTCAGGGGTGAGGGGGACAATGAGCAGTTCTTC. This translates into CASFRGEGDNEQFF.

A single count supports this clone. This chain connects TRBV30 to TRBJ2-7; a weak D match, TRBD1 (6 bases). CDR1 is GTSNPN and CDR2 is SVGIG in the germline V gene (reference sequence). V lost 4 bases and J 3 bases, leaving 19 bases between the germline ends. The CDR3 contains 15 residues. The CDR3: CAWMAPWQGIYEQYF. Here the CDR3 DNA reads TGTGCCTGGATGGCGCCTTGGCAGGGGATCTACGAGCAGTACTTC.

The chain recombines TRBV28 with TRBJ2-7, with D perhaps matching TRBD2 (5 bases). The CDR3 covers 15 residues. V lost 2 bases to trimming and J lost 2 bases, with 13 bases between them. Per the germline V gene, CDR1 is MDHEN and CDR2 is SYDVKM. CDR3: CASSLVSDRTYEQYF. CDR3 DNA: TGTGCCAGCAGTTTAGTTAGCGACCGAACCTACGAGCAGTACTTC.

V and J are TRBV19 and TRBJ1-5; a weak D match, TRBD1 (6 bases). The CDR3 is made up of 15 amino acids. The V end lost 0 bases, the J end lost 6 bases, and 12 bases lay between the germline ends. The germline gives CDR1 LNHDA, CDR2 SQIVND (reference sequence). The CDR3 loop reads CASSIDNSGAQPQHF. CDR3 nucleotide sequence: TGTGCCAGTAGTATAGATAATTCAGGGGCTCAGCCCCAGCATTTT.

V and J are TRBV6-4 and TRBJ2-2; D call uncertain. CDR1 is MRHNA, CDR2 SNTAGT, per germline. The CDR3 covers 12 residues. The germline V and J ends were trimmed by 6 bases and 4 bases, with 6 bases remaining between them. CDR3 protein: CASSPRTGELFF. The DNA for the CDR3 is TGTGCCAGCAGCCCCCGCACCGGGGAGCTGTTTTTT.

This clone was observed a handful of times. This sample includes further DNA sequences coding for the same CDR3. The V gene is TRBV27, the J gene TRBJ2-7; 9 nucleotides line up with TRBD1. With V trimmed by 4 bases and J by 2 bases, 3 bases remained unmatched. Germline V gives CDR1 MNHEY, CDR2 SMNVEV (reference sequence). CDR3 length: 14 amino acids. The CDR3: CASSSGQGPYEQYF. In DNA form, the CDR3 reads TGTGCCAGCAGTTCGGGACAGGGCCCCTACGAGCAGTACTTC.

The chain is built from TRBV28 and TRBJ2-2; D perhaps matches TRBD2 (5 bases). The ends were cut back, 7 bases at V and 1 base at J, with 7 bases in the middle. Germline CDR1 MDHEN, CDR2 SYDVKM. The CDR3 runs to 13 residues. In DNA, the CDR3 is TGTGCCAGCAAGGAGGAGAACACCGGGGAGCTGTTTTTT. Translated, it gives CASKEENTGELFF.